A single sample is the source of the 30 T cell receptor beta chains below, sequenced in a study of CD8 T cells in Susac syndrome. The authors reverse transcribed roughly 0.5 to 1 ug RNA with random hexamers. One entry per CDR3 protein, called by TCRdb with MiXCR from the immunoSEQ multiplex PCR reads. This repertoire shows around 170,000 distinct CDR3 sequences, 95% found once; its top ten account for 0.15% to 0.2%. Sequencing was carried out using CD8+ T cells from PBMCs. The receptor set was obtained from a human donor with Susac syndrome.

The chain joins TRBV7-2 to TRBJ2-7, with D unresolved. The length of the CDR3 is 13 residues. Germline CDR1 is SGHTA and CDR2 is FQGNSA. With 0 bases removed from V and 5 bases from J, the gap between germline ends came to 8 bases. In nucleotides, the CDR3 is TGTGCCAGCAGCTTAGCGGGGATCCACGAGCAGTACTTC. Translated, it gives CASSLAGIHEQYF.

V is TRBV5-6 and J is TRBJ1-5; D unresolved. The CDR3 spans 12 residues. V lost 5 bases to trimming and J lost 1 base, with 4 bases between them. CDR1 is SGHDT, CDR2 YYEEEE, per germline. The CDR3 region is CASSRSNQPQHF. The CDR3 region has the DNA TGTGCCAGCAGTCGAAGCAATCAGCCCCAGCATTTT.

The chain recombines TRBV2 with TRBJ2-3; D ambiguous. CDR3 length: 15 residues. Deletions cut 3 bases from V and 0 bases from J, with 10 bases between. Germline CDR1 SNHLY, CDR2 FYNNEI. The CDR3 reads CASSEGTASTDTQYF. The CDR3 nucleotides read TGTGCCAGCAGTGAGGGTACAGCGAGCACAGATACGCAGTATTTT. Supplemented by reference TRBV2 and TRBJ2-3, the full variable domain reads EPEVTQTPSHQVTQMGQEVILRCVPISNHLYFYWYRQILGQKVEFLVSFYNNEISEKSEIFDDQFSVERPDGSNFTLKIRSTKLEDSAMYFCASSEGTASTDTQYFGPGTRLTVL.

The CDR3 reads CASSQDAGSSYNEQFF. CDR3 in DNA: TGCGCCAGCAGCCAAGACGCGGGAAGCTCCTACAATGAGCAGTTCTTC. This chain connects TRBV4-1 to TRBJ2-1, with a tentative D call TRBD2 (6 bases). In germline, CDR1 is MGHRA, CDR2 YSYEKL. V was pared by 0 bases and J by 0 bases, with 9 bases between. The CDR3 is made up of 16 amino acids.

This clonotype came up once. The genes are TRBV4-1 and TRBJ2-1, with D unclear. Germline V lookup: CDR1 MGHRA, CDR2 YSYEKL. V lost 3 bases and J lost 0, with 15 bases in between. This CDR3 has 17 amino acids. CDR3 nucleotides: TGCGCCAGCAGCCATTATCCGTCGGCAAGCTCCTACAATGAGCAGTTCTTC. Protein sequence: CASSHYPSASSYNEQFF.

The V call is TRBV3-1, the J call TRBJ1-5; D perhaps matches TRBD1 (6 bases). Germline-derived CDR1 and CDR2 are LGHDT and YNNKEL (reference sequence). V was cut by 2 bases and J by 4 bases, with 18 bases left in between. CDR3 length: 17 amino acids. CDR3 residues: CASSQSGGHLKNQPQHF. In DNA, the CDR3 is TGTGCCAGCAGCCAAAGCGGGGGCCACTTAAAGAATCAGCCCCAGCATTTT.

The V call is TRBV11-2, the J call TRBJ1-1; D may be TRBD1 (5 bases). The V end lost 4 bases, the J end lost 5 bases, and 14 bases lay between the germline ends. The germline V gene has CDR1 SGHAT and CDR2 FQNNGV. The CDR3 spans 14 residues. CDR3 sequence (DNA): TGTGCCAGCAGCTCTGGACACCTTGTGACTGAAGCTTTCTTT. It encodes CASSSGHLVTEAFF.

This chain connects TRBV19 to TRBJ1-1; maybe TRBD1 (5 bases). CDR1 and CDR2 (germline): LNHDA, SQIVND (reference sequence). CDR3 length: 15 residues. V shed 3 bases and J shed 0 bases, with 11 bases lying between them. The CDR3 reads CASSIWGSVNTEAFF. The DNA of the CDR3 is TGTGCCAGTAGTATTTGGGGCAGTGTGAACACTGAAGCTTTCTTT.

This clonotype has a single count. The chain uses TRBV9 and TRBJ2-1; D remains ambiguous. In germline, CDR1 is SGDLS, CDR2 YYNGEE. Between the trimmed V and J ends, which lost 0 bases and 5 bases, there was a span of 9 bases. The CDR3 is made up of 14 amino acids. This chain's CDR3 is CASSVAGVHNEQFF. The CDR3 bases are TGTGCCAGCAGCGTAGCGGGCGTCCACAATGAGCAGTTCTTC.

The rearrangement joins TRBV13 to TRBJ2-2; 7 nucleotides align to TRBD1. V gave up 5 bases and J gave up 6 bases; unmatched junction bases: 0. Germline V gene sequence: CDR1 PRHDT, CDR2 FYEKMQ (reference sequence). The CDR3 has 12 residues. CDR3 nucleotides: TGTGCCAGCAGCCAGGGGGCCGGGGAGCTGTTTTTT. Translating gives CASSQGAGELFF.

The chain couples TRBV18 to TRBJ1-2; possibly TRBD1 for D (6 bases). Germline lookup yields CDR1 KGHSH and CDR2 LQKENI. This CDR3 comprises 14 residues. The germline V and J ends were trimmed by 2 bases and 2 bases, with 9 bases remaining between them. The CDR3 DNA sequence: TGTGCCAGCTCACCAACCGGGACAAACTATGGCTACACCTTC. It is translated as CASSPTGTNYGYTF.

The V and J genes are TRBV9 and TRBJ2-1; unclear D gene. CDR1 is SGDLS, CDR2 YYNGEE, per germline. Trimming took 3 bases from V and 9 from J, leaving 7 bases between them. The CDR3 runs 11 residues. CDR3 sequence (DNA): TGTGCCAGCAGCGCTAGTGTTGAGCAGTTCTTC. Residues: CASSASVEQFF.

This clonotype was counted once. The chain has TRBV29-1 and TRBJ2-2; TRBD2 matches 8 bases. Looked up from germline, CDR1 is SQVTM and CDR2 is ANQGSEA. The CDR3 sequence is 13 residues long. V shed 7 bases, J shed 4 bases, and the junction held 5 bases outside the gene matches. The CDR3 sequence: CSDTAGATGELFF. DNA of the CDR3: TGCAGCGATACAGCGGGAGCCACCGGGGAGCTGTTTTTT.

This chain joins TRBV28 and TRBJ1-1; unclear D gene. CDR1 and CDR2 (germline): MDHEN, SYDVKM. This CDR3 contains 14 residues. The ends were cut back, 7 bases at V and 3 bases at J, with 15 bases in the middle. This chain's CDR3 is CASTPAFGHTEAFF. The CDR3 nucleotides read TGTGCCAGCACCCCCGCGTTCGGTCACACTGAAGCTTTCTTT. Filled out from reference TRBV28 and TRBJ1-1, the complete variable domain reads DVKVTQSSRYLVKRTGEKVFLECVQDMDHENMFWYRQDPGLGLRLIYFSYDVKMKEKGDIPEGYSVSREKKERFSLILESASTNQTSMYLCASTPAFGHTEAFFGQGTRLTVV.

The V and J genes are TRBV7-2 and TRBJ2-1; maybe TRBD2 (5 bases). Germline values: CDR1 SGHTA, CDR2 FQGNSA. The V end lost 2 bases, the J end lost 5 bases, and 16 bases lay between the germline ends. This CDR3 has 16 residues. The CDR3 DNA reads TGTGCCAGCAGCTTAAGTAGGTCGACACTAGACAATGAGCAGTTCTTC. Protein product: CASSLSRSTLDNEQFF.

The chain employs TRBV7-9 and TRBJ2-7; D is perhaps TRBD1 (6 bases). Germline V lookup: CDR1 SEHNR, CDR2 FQNEAQ (reference sequence). V was shortened by 2 bases and J by 5 bases, with 10 bases between the two germline ends. The CDR3 is 13 residues long. In DNA, the CDR3 is TGTGCCAGCAGCTTACAGGGGATCAACGAGCAGTACTTC. Translated: CASSLQGINEQYF.

The J gene is TRBJ1-2, the V gene TRBV12-3 or TRBV12-4; TRBD1 is a possible D gene (6 bases). Trimming removed 7 bases from V and 7 bases from J, with 22 bases in between. This CDR3 region has 15 residues. The CDR3 DNA follows: TGTGCCAGCACTTCAACAGAGACAGGTGGCAGTGGCTACACCTTC. Translating gives CASTSTETGGSGYTF.

V gene TRBV27 combines with J gene TRBJ2-5; 15 bases are shared with TRBD2. CDR3 length: 17 residues. Germline CDR1 MNHEY, CDR2 SMNVEV (reference sequence). V shed 5 bases and J 2 bases; nucleotides not matched to a gene: 6. The DNA of the CDR3 is TGTGCCAGCAGTCTTGGGACTAGCGGGGGGACTCAAGAGACCCAGTACTTC. Its translation: CASSLGTSGGTQETQYF.

V is TRBV10-3 and J is TRBJ1-6; no clear D. CDR3 length equals 13 residues. Trimming cost V 3 bases and J 8 bases, with 8 bases left between them. Germline CDR1 and CDR2: ENHRY and SYGVKD. The CDR3 nucleotides read TGTGCCATCAGTGAATCCTCTGATTCACCCCTCCACTTT. Its protein product is CAISESSDSPLHF.

The table lists this clonotype with a count of one. The rearrangement joins TRBV5-6 to TRBJ2-1; 16 nucleotides agree with TRBD2. V was pared by 7 bases and J by 2 bases, with 3 bases of the junction left unmatched. There are 16 residues in the CDR3. Germline CDR1 and CDR2: SGHDT and YYEEEE. CDR3 DNA sequence: TGTGCCAGCCTAGGGACTAGCGGGAGGGCCTACAATGAGCAGTTCTTC. This codes for CASLGTSGRAYNEQFF.

The rearrangement links TRBV20-1 to TRBJ2-5; no definite D call. The V gene lost 5 bases and the J gene lost 2 bases, with 0 bases spanning the gap. CDR1 is DFQATT, CDR2 SNEGSKA, per germline (reference sequence). CDR3 size: 9 residues. The chain's CDR3 is CSAQETQYF. The DNA of the CDR3 is TGCAGTGCTCAAGAGACCCAGTACTTC.

The rearrangement uses TRBV4-1 and TRBJ2-7; D not certain. This CDR3 contains 15 residues. V lost 2 bases, J lost 4 bases, and 15 bases lay in between. Germline V gene lookup returns CDR1 MGHRA and CDR2 YSYEKL. CDR3 sequence: CASSQISGVNYEQYF. The CDR3 region has the DNA TGCGCCAGCAGCCAAATATCAGGAGTTAATTACGAGCAGTACTTC.

The chain uses TRBV13 and TRBJ1-1; D gene uncertain. The V gene's germline CDR1 is PRHDT and CDR2 FYEKMQ (reference sequence). Deletions cut 5 bases from V and 3 bases from J, with 16 bases between. The length of the CDR3 is 15 residues. CDR3 nucleotide sequence: TGTGCCAGCAGCCCCACTAGGTGGGGATACACTGAAGCTTTCTTT. Translated: CASSPTRWGYTEAFF.

The chain has TRBV6-5 and TRBJ2-7; D call uncertain. Germline loops: CDR1 MNHEY, CDR2 SVGAGI. Trimming removed 0 bases at V and 1 base at J, with 7 bases between. This CDR3 contains 14 residues. The CDR3 sequence is CASSYSSESYEQYF. CDR3 in DNA: TGTGCCAGCAGTTACTCGTCAGAGTCCTACGAGCAGTACTTC.

Here the CDR3 DNA reads TGTGCCAGCAGCCCCAACGGCGCTGGGGCCAACGTCCTGACTTTC. Protein sequence: CASSPNGAGANVLTF. This rearrangement joins TRBV7-9 to TRBJ2-6; unclear D gene. V lost 5 bases and J lost 2, with 10 bases in between. The CDR3 length is 15 residues. Per the germline V gene, CDR1 is SEHNR and CDR2 is FQNEAQ (reference sequence). The entire variable domain, with the rest obtained from reference TRBV7-9 and TRBJ2-6, is as follows: DTGVSQNPRHKITKRGQNVTFRCDPISEHNRLYWYRQTLGQGPEFLTYFQNEAQLEKSRLLSDRFSAERPKGSFSTLEIQRTEQGDSAMYLCASSPNGAGANVLTFGAGSRLTVL.

The chain carries TRBV7-9 and TRBJ2-7, with no clear D. Germline V lookup: CDR1 SEHNR, CDR2 FQNEAQ (reference sequence). The CDR3 runs 16 residues. Between the trimmed V and J ends, which lost 5 bases and 3 bases, there was a span of 20 bases. The CDR3 spells CASSDDLGYSDYEQYF. The CDR3 DNA sequence: TGTGCCAGCAGCGACGACTTAGGCTACTCAGACTACGAGCAGTACTTC.

The V gene is TRBV5-1, the J gene TRBJ2-2; D gene unclear. Germline V CDR1 and CDR2: SGHRS, YFSETQ. This CDR3 is 16 amino acids long. V shed 2 bases and J shed 1 base, with 12 bases lying between them. CDR3 sequence: CASSFSRPQNTGELFF. In DNA form, the CDR3 reads TGCGCCAGCAGCTTTAGTCGACCTCAGAACACCGGGGAGCTGTTTTTT. The complete variable domain, with remaining parts taken from reference TRBV5-1 and TRBJ2-2, reads KAGVTQTPRYLIKTRGQQVTLSCSPISGHRSVSWYQQTPGQGLQFLFEYFSETQRNKGNFPGRFSGRQFSNSRSEMNVSTLELGDSALYLCASSFSRPQNTGELFFGEGSRLTVL.

The chain has TRBV30 and TRBJ2-4, with D unresolved. The CDR3 is made up of 18 amino acids. Germline assignment: CDR1 GTSNPN and CDR2 SVGIG (reference sequence). Trimming took off 2 bases at V and 8 bases at J, with 28 bases between the two ends. In DNA, the CDR3 is TGTGCCTGGAGTCCGACCACGGACCTAAGGCTAATAAGGGACATTCAGTACTTC. Residues: CAWSPTTDLRLIRDIQYF.

This rearrangement joins TRBV4-2 to TRBJ2-3; weak D call: TRBD1 (8 bases). Looked up from germline, CDR1 is LGHNA and CDR2 is YNFKEQ. This CDR3 has 15 amino acids. The V and J ends lost 1 base and 5 bases respectively, with 13 bases between them. CDR3 amino acids: CASSQAGGQEDTQYF. The CDR3 region has the DNA TGTGCCAGCAGCCAAGCGGGGGGACAGGAAGATACGCAGTATTTT.

The gene calls are TRBV10-3 and TRBJ2-1; TRBD1 or TRBD2 may be the D gene (6 bases each). This CDR3 comprises 18 residues. Per germline, CDR1 ENHRY and CDR2 SYGVKD. The ends were cut back, 8 bases at V and 4 bases at J, with 27 bases in the middle. CDR3 amino acids: CAIQEGMVYGGQYNEQFF. CDR3 DNA sequence: TGTGCCATCCAGGAGGGGATGGTTTACGGCGGACAGTACAATGAGCAGTTCTTC.